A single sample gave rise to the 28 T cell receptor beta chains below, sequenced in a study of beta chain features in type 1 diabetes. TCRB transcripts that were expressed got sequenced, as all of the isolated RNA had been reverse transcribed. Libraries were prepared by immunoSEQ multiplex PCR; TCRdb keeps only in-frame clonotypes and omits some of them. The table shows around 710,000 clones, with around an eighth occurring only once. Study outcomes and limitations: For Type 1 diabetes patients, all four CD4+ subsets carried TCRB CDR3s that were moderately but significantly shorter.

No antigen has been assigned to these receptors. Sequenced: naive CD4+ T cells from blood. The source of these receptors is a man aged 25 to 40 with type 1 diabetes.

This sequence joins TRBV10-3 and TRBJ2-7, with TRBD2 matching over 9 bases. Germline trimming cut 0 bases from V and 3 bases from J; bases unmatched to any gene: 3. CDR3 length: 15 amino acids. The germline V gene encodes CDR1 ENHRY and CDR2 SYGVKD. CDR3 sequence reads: CAISESNSGGYEQYF. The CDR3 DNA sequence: TGTGCCATCAGTGAGTCGAATAGCGGGGGCTACGAGCAGTACTTC.

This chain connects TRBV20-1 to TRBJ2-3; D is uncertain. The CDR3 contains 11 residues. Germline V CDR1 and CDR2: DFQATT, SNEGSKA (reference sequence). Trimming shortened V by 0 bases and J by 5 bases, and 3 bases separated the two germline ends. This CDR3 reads CSAREIDTQYF. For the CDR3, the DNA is TGCAGTGCTAGAGAAATAGATACGCAGTATTTT.

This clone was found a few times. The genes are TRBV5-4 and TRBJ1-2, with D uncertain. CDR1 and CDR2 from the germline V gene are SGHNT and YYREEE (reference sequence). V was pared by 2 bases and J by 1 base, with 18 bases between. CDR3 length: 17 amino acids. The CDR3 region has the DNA TGTGCCAGCAGCTTTAAGTTCGTTGCCGACATTAACTATGGCTACACCTTC. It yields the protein CASSFKFVADINYGYTF.

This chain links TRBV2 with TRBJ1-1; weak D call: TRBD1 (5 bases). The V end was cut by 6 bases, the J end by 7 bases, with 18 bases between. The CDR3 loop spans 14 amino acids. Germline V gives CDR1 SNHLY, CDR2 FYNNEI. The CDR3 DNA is TGTGCCAGCAGCCTAAGGTTTAGGGGCCTTGAAGCTTTCTTT. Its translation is CASSLRFRGLEAFF.

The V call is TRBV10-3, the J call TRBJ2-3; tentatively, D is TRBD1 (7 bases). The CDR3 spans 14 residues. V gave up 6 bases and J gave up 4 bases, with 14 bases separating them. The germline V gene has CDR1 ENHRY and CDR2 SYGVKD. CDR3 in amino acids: CAISATGEADTQYF. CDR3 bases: TGTGCCATCAGCGCAACAGGGGAGGCAGATACGCAGTATTTT.

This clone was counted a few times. The CDR3 nucleotides are TGCGCCAGCAGCCAAGCCAGGGGCGGCAATCAGCCCCAGCATTTT. Residues: CASSQARGGNQPQHF. The V call is TRBV4-3, the J call TRBJ1-5, with D possibly matching TRBD1 (6 bases). V shed 1 base and J shed 2 bases, with 9 bases lying between them. The CDR3 extends over 15 amino acids. CDR1 and CDR2 (germline): LGHNA, YSLEER.

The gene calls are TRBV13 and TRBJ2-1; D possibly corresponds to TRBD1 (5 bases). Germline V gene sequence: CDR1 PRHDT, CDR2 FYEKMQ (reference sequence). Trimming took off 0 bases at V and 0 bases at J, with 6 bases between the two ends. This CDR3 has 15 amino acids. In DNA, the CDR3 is TGTGCCAGCAGCTTAGGAGGGGCCTCCTACAATGAGCAGTTCTTC. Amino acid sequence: CASSLGGASYNEQFF.

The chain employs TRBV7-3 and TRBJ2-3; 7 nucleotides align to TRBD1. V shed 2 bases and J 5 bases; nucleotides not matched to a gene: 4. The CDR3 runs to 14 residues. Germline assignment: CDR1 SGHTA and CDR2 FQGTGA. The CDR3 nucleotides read TGTGCCAGCAGCTTAGAGGGGGCCATAGATACGCAGTATTTT. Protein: CASSLEGAIDTQYF.

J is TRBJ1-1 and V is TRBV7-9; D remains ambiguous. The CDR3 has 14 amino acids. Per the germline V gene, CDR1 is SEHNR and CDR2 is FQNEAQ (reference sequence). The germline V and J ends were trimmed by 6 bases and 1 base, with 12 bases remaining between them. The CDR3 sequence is CASSSKGPNTEAFF. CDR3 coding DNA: TGTGCCAGCAGTTCGAAGGGCCCGAACACTGAAGCTTTCTTT.

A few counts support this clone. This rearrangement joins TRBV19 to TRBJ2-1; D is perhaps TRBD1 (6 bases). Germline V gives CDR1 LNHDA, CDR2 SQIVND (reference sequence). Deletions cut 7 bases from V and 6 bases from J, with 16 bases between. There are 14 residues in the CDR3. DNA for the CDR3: TGTGCCAGTAACCGGGACACCCAACTCAATGAGCAGTTCTTC. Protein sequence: CASNRDTQLNEQFF.

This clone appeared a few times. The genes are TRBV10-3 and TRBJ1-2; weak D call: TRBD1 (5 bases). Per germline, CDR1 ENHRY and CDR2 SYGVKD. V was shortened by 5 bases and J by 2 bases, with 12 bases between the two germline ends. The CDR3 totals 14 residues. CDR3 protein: CAISTQVLNYGYTF. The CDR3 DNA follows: TGTGCCATCAGTACACAGGTTCTCAACTATGGCTACACCTTC.

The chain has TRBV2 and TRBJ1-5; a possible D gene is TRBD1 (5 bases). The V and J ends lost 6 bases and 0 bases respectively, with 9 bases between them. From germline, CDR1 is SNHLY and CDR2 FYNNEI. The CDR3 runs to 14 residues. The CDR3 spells CASRGHPSNQPQHF. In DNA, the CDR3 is TGTGCCAGCAGAGGACACCCTAGCAATCAGCCCCAGCATTTT.

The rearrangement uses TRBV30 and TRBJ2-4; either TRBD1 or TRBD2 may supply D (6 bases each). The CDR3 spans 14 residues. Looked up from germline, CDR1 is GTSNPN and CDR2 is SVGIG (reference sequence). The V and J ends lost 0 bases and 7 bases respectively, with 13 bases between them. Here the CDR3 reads CAWSVLRGANIQYF. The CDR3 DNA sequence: TGTGCCTGGAGTGTACTAAGGGGGGCGAACATTCAGTACTTC.

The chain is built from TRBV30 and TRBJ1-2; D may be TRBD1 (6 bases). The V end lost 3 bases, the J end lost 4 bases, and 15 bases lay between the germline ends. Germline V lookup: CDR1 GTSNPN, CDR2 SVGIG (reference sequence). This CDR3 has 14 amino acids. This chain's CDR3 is CAWSDGQTSYGYTF. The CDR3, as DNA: TGTGCCTGGAGCGACGGACAGACGAGCTATGGCTACACCTTC.

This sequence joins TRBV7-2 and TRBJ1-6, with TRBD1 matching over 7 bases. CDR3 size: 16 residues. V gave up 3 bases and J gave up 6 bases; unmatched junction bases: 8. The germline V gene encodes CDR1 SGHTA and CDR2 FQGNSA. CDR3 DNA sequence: TGTGCCAGCAGCTTCAGCTCCGGGACAGCTAATTCACCCCTCCACTTT. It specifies CASSFSSGTANSPLHF.

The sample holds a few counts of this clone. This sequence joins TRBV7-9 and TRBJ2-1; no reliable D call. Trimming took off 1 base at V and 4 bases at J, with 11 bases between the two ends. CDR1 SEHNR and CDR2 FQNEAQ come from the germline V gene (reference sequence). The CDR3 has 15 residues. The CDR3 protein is CASSLGRNVYNEQFF. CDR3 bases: TGTGCCAGCAGCTTAGGTCGAAACGTATACAATGAGCAGTTCTTC. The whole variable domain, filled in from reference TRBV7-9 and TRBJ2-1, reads DTGVSQNPRHKITKRGQNVTFRCDPISEHNRLYWYRQTLGQGPEFLTYFQNEAQLEKSRLLSDRFSAERPKGSFSTLEIQRTEQGDSAMYLCASSLGRNVYNEQFFGPGTRLTVL.

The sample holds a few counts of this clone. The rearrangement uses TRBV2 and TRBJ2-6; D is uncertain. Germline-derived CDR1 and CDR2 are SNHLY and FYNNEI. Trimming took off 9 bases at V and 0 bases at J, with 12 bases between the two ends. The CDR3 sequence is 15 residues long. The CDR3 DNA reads TGTGCCAGACAGACGGAAAGCTCTGGGGCCAACGTCCTGACTTTC. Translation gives CARQTESSGANVLTF.

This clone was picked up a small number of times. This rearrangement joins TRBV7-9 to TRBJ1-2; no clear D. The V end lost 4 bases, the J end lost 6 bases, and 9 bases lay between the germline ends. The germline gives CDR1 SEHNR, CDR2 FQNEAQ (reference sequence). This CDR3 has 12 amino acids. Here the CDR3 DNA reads TGTGCCAGCAGCTCGGGTCGGGATGGCTACACCTTC. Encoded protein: CASSSGRDGYTF.

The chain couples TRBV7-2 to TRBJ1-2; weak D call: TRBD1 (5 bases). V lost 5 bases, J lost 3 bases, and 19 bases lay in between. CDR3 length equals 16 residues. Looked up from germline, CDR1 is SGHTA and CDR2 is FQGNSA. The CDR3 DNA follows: TGTGCCAGCAGCGTTCTCCACGGGCAGGGTTACTATGGCTACACCTTC. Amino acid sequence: CASSVLHGQGYYGYTF.

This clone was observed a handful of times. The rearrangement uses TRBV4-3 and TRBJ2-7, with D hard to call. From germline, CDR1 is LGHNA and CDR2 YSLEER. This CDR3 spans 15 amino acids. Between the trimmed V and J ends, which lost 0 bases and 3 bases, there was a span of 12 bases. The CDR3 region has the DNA TGCGCCAGCAGCCAAGATCCAGGTTCCTTCTACGAGCAGTACTTC. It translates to CASSQDPGSFYEQYF.

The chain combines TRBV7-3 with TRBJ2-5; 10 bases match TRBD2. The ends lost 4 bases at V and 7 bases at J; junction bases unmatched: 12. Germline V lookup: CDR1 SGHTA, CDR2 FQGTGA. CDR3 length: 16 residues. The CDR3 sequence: CASSYASGGALWTQYF. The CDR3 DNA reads TGTGCCAGCAGCTACGCTAGCGGGGGAGCTCTTTGGACCCAGTACTTC.

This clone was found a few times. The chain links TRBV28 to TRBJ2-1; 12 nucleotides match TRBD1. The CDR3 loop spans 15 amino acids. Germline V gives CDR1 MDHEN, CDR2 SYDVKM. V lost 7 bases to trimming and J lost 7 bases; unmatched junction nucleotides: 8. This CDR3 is CASNPGQGARNEQFF. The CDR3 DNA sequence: TGTGCCAGCAATCCGGGACAGGGGGCGAGGAATGAGCAGTTCTTC.

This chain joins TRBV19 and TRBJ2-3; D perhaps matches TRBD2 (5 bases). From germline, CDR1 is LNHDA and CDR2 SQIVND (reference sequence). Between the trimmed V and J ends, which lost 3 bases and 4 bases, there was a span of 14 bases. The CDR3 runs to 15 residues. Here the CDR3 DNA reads TGTGCCAGTAGTATCAACGGCCGGCGGGCAGATACGCAGTATTTT. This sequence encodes CASSINGRRADTQYF.

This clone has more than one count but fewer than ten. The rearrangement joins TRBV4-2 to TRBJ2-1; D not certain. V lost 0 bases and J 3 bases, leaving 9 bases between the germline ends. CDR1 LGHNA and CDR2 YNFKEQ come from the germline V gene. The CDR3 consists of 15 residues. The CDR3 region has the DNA TGTGCCAGCAGCCAAGACGTCCGTAACTACAATGAGCAGTTCTTC. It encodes CASSQDVRNYNEQFF.

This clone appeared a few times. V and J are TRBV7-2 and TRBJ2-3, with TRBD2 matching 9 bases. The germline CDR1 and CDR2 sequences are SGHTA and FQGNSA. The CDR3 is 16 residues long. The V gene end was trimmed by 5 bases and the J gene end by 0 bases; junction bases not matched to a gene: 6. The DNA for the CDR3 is TGTGCCAGCAGCCATCTAGCGGGGTCTAGCACAGATACGCAGTATTTT. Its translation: CASSHLAGSSTDTQYF.

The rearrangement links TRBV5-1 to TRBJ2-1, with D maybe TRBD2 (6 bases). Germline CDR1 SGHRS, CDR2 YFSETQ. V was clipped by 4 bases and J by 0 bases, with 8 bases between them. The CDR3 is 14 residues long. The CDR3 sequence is CASSIGGSYNEQFF. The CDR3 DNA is TGCGCCAGCAGCATCGGGGGCTCCTACAATGAGCAGTTCTTC.

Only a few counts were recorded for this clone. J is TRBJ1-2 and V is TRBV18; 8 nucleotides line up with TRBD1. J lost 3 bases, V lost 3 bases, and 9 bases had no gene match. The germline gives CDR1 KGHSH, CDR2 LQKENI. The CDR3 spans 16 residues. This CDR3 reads CASSPRQGILDYGYTF. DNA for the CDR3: TGTGCCAGCTCACCCCGACAGGGGATCTTGGACTATGGCTACACCTTC.

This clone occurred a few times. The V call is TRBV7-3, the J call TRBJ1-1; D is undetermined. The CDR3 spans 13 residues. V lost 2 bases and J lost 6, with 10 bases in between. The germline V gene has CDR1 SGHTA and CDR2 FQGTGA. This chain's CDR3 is CASSLGLSAEAFF. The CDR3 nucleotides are TGTGCCAGCAGCTTAGGCCTGTCAGCTGAAGCTTTCTTT.